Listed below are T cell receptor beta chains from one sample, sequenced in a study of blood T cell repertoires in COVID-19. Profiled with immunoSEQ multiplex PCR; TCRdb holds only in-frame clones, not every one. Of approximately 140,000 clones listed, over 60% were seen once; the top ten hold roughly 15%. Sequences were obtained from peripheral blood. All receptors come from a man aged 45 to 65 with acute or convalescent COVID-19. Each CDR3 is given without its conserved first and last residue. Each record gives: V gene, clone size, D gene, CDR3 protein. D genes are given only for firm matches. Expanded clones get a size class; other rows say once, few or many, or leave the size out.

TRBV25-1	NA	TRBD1	ASSEWDSSYEQY
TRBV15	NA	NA	ATSRGLGAYGYT
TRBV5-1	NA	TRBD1	ASSFGQGGTDTQY
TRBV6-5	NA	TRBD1	ASREGANIQY
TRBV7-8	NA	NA	ASSLARAGFNEKLF
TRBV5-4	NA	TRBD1	AWGQGFDYGYT
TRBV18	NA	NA	ASSPLSRVYGYT
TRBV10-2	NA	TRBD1	ASGWTGGRNQPQH
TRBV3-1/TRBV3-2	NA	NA	ASSQGQGRIGGELF
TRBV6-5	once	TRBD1	ASSLLNDRVYGYT
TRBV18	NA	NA	ASSRSGNEKLF
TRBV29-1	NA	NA	SVRAGADTGELF
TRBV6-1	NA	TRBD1	ASSESWTGIGYT
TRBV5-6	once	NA	ASSLGGPSGAF
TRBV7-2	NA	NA	ASSLMREDTEAF
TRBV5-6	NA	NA	ASSRQVYGYT
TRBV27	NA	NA	ASSGGNQPQH
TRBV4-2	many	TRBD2	ASSQPRTSGGESTDTQY
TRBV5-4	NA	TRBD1	ASSLRSGTGNEKLF
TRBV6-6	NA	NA	ASSYSFTDTDTQY
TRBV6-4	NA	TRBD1	ASRLGQNYGYT
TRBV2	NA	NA	ASSGQRNTEAF
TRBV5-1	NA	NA	ASSLGQGWNTEAF
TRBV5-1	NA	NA	ASSLVQGGGEQY
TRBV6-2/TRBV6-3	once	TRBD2	ASSPRGLGGIEQF
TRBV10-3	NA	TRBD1	AIRTPGQGDSPLH